Included here is one TCR beta chain sequence, with context. Antigen unknown. The data stem from a study of OX40 agonist ivuxolimab in advanced cancers. Across the study: Every patient in dose escalation had hepatocellular carcinoma, melanoma, renal cell or head and neck cancer. At 65% to 85% male, the cohort had a mean age of 60 years, ranging from roughly 23 to 80. Study observations and caveats: There were, on average, more expanded clones in CD8+ T cells than in CD4+.

Data came from immunoSEQ multiplex PCR; TCRdb stores just in-frame clones and leaves some out. There are under 80,000 clones in the sample; roughly 86% occur only once, and approximately 8% lies in the top ten. V dropped 8 bases and J dropped 2; count of bases not matched to a gene: 11. This CDR3 has 15 residues. The germline gives CDR1 SNHLY, CDR2 FYNNEI. This TCR came from an adult with an advanced solid tumor such as melanoma, head and neck, liver or kidney cancer. The chain recombines TRBV2 with TRBJ2-7, with TRBD1 matching over 8 bases. Sequencing used CD4+ or CD8+ T cells sorted from blood, obtained in a trial of the OX40 agonist ivuxolimab. The CDR3: CASRPGTGSPYEQYF. CDR3 DNA: TGTGCCAGCCGACCGGGGACAGGCAGTCCCTACGAGCAGTACTTC.